Listed here are 4 T cell receptor beta chains from one sample, sequenced in a study of blood T cell repertoires in COVID-19. Measured with immunoSEQ multiplex PCR; TCRdb has only the in-frame clones, and not every one. The data hold some 250,000 clones, with about four fifths observed a single time. Specimen: peripheral blood. These receptors all come from a woman over 75 with COVID-19, enrolled during active disease.

The rearrangement links TRBV6-5 to TRBJ1-2, with D maybe TRBD1 (5 bases). Germline CDR1 and CDR2: MNHEY and SVGAGI. This CDR3 region has 11 residues. V was pared by 7 bases and J by 9 bases, with 12 bases between. The CDR3 spells CASISGSSYTF. CDR3 coding DNA: TGTGCCAGCATTTCAGGGTCCAGCTACACCTTC.

The chain links TRBV29-1 to TRBJ2-7; D ambiguous. In germline, CDR1 is SQVTM, CDR2 ANQGSEA. The CDR3 runs 12 residues. V lost 4 bases to trimming and J lost 3 bases, with 10 bases between them. CDR3 bases: TGCAGCGTTGGACACTTCGGCTACGAGCAGTACTTC. This translates into CSVGHFGYEQYF.

The chain couples TRBV7-3 to TRBJ2-1; the match to TRBD2 covers 8 bases. The J segment lost 9 bases and the V segment lost 8 bases, leaving 3 bases of the junction unmatched. CDR1 and CDR2 from the germline V gene are SGHTA and FQGTGA. The CDR3 is made up of 11 amino acids. The CDR3 nucleotides read TGTGCCAGCGGCGCGGGGGGTGAGCAGTTCTTC. This codes for CASGAGGEQFF. Full variable domain (rest looked up from reference TRBV7-3 and TRBJ2-1): GAGVSQTPSNKVTEKGKYVELRCDPISGHTALYWYRQSLGQGPEFLIYFQGTGAADDSGLPNDRFFAVRPEGSVSTLKIQRTERGDSAVYLCASGAGGEQFFGPGTRLTVL.

A few counts support this clone. The chain joins TRBV7-9 to TRBJ1-4; 10 bases fit TRBD1. The CDR3 is made up of 15 amino acids. Germline V gene lookup returns CDR1 SEHNR and CDR2 FQNEAQ (reference sequence). Trimming cost V 5 bases and J 6 bases; bases outside gene matches: 6. The CDR3 region is CASSPGQGVDEKLFF. The CDR3 nucleotides are TGTGCCAGCAGCCCCGGACAGGGGGTTGATGAAAAACTGTTTTTT.